This TCR beta chain was identified during a study of T cell changes during pregnancy in multiple sclerosis. The data were produced by immunoSEQ multiplex PCR, yet TCRdb's version contains in-frame clones alone and is incomplete. The table lists tens of thousands of clones, approximately 91% of them singletons. Trimming removed 6 bases from V and 1 base from J; junction bases left unmatched: 4. In germline, CDR1 is MDHEN, CDR2 SYDVKM. This CDR3 has 14 amino acids. The genes are TRBV28 and TRBJ1-1; 8 bases match TRBD1. Here the sequenced sample was CD4+ T cells from peripheral blood mononuclear cells, taken in the second trimester of pregnancy. The sequence was obtained from a female donor with multiple sclerosis, enrolled in a pregnancy study. Here the CDR3 DNA reads TGTGCCAGCAGCAATCAGGGGGCGAACACTGAAGCTTTCTTT. Translating it yields CASSNQGANTEAFF.